The table lists the clone carrying this T cell receptor (beta chain) with a count of one. Authors' analysis steps: Reference gene primer amplification gave nucleated cell count estimates. This table comes from immunoSEQ multiplex PCR, and its TCRdb copy is limited to in-frame clones, with some not included. V and J calls and clone size come straight from that table; D and trimming were deduced from the DNA. The sample lists roughly 190,000 clones, approximately 91% occurring once. The data belong to a study of blood T cell repertoires in COVID-19. Study details: Material from acute and convalescent COVID-19 was sourced from the United States, Italy and Spain. T cells, B-cell-depleted T cells, or PBMCs supplied cDNA or gDNA.

Per germline, CDR1 MDHEN and CDR2 SYDVKM. The CDR3 contains 14 residues. V lost 5 bases to trimming and J lost 6 bases, with 17 bases between them. What was sequenced was peripheral blood. The clonotype originates from a man under 40 with acute or convalescent COVID-19. V usage is TRBV28 and J usage is TRBJ2-7, with TRBD1 as a possible D gene (5 bases). CDR3 sequence (DNA): TGTGCCAGCAGTCCGACGACAGTTCTCTCCGAGCAGTACTTC. Protein product: CASSPTTVLSEQYF. Full variable domain (outside the CDR3, taken from reference TRBV28 and TRBJ2-7): DVKVTQSSRYLVKRTGEKVFLECVQDMDHENMFWYRQDPGLGLRLIYFSYDVKMKEKGDIPEGYSVSREKKERFSLILESASTNQTSMYLCASSPTTVLSEQYFGPGTRLTVT.